The 18 T cell receptor beta chains below come from one sample, sequenced in a study of T cell responses to AZD1222 COVID-19 vaccine. Some clones are missing from TCRdb's copy, which holds only in-frame ones; the method was immunoSEQ multiplex PCR. The table lists over 100,000 clones, approximately 86% of them singletons, with 4.5% to 6.5% in the top ten. Sample: peripheral blood, taken on day 0 of AZD1222 vaccination. Receptors were obtained from an adult in good health.

V gene TRBV6-5 combines with J gene TRBJ1-2; maybe TRBD1 (5 bases). Germline V gives CDR1 MNHEY, CDR2 SVGAGI. The V gene lost 7 bases and the J gene lost 4 bases, with 10 bases spanning the gap. This CDR3 comprises 12 residues. CDR3 sequence reads: CASTDRSYGYTF. The CDR3 DNA follows: TGTGCCAGCACCGACAGATCCTATGGCTACACCTTC.

V and J are TRBV18 and TRBJ1-3; 7 bases line up with TRBD1. The CDR3 runs to 15 residues. V trimming: 3 bases; J trimming: 0 bases; junction bases outside the gene matches: 2. The germline V gene encodes CDR1 KGHSH and CDR2 LQKENI. Here the CDR3 DNA reads TGTGCCAGCTCACCCCGACAGGGCTCTGGAAACACCATATATTTT. Its translation is CASSPRQGSGNTIYF.

In its sample, this clone was seen once. The V and J genes are TRBV3-1 (or the pseudogene TRBV3-2) and TRBJ1-4; TRBD1 is a possible D gene (5 bases). V dropped 2 bases and J dropped 5 bases, with 18 bases sitting between them. Germline lookup yields CDR1 LGHDT and CDR2 YNNKEL (reference sequence). The CDR3 is made up of 17 amino acids. CDR3 in DNA: TGTGCCAGCAGCCAACAGTTAGGTTTGAGGGGAAATGAAAAACTGTTTTTT. It codes for CASSQQLGLRGNEKLFF.

The sample holds a few counts of this clone. CDR3 bases: TGTGCCAGCAGTTTCGGTGGATCCACTGAAGCTTTCTTT. Its translation: CASSFGGSTEAFF. This chain uses TRBV12-3 or TRBV12-4 with TRBJ1-1, with D uncertain. Trimming stripped 3 bases from V and 4 bases from J, with 9 bases between. The CDR3 runs 13 residues.

This chain connects TRBV30 to TRBJ2-1, with 8 positions matching TRBD2. V shed 2 bases, J shed 10 bases, and the junction held 10 bases outside the gene matches. Per germline, CDR1 GTSNPN and CDR2 SVGIG (reference sequence). CDR3 length equals 14 residues. The CDR3 is CAWSPSGGLFEQFF. The CDR3 DNA follows: TGTGCCTGGAGTCCCAGCGGGGGCCTTTTCGAGCAGTTCTTC. The variable domain in full, completed from reference TRBV30 and TRBJ2-1, reads SQTIHQWPATLVQPVGSPLSLECTVEGTSNPNLYWYRQAAGRGLQLLFYSVGIGQISSEVPQNLSASRPQDRQFILSSKKLLLSDSGFYLCAWSPSGGLFEQFFGPGTRLTVL.

A single count supports this clone. The rearrangement links TRBV7-2 to TRBJ2-7, with D perhaps TRBD2 (6 bases). The CDR3 loop spans 17 amino acids. The V gene lost 5 bases and the J gene lost 2 bases, with 22 bases spanning the gap. CDR1 and CDR2 (germline): SGHTA, FQGNSA. The DNA of the CDR3 is TGTGCCAGCAGCCTACCCACCGGTAGCGGACTTCCCTACGAGCAGTACTTC. Residues: CASSLPTGSGLPYEQYF.

As concerns this clone: Mismatch with germline at one junction end may stem from a read error. The chain combines TRBV30 with TRBJ1-4; D unclear. CDR3 length: 12 amino acids. Germline assignment: CDR1 GTSNPN and CDR2 SVGIG (reference sequence). The CDR3 region is CAWSLEGFPAGF. The CDR3 region has the DNA TGTGCCTGGAGCCTCGAAGGCTTCCCGGCTGGTTTT.

The V and J genes are TRBV19 and TRBJ1-1; TRBD1 matches at 8 bases. Germline CDR1 LNHDA, CDR2 SQIVND (reference sequence). V lost 5 bases to trimming and J lost 4 bases; unmatched junction nucleotides: 9. The CDR3 runs 15 residues. DNA of the CDR3: TGTGCCAGTAGTGCCAGGGGGCATAGGGGCACTGAAGCTTTCTTT. This translates into CASSARGHRGTEAFF.

The chain joins TRBV28 to TRBJ1-1; maybe TRBD1 (6 bases). The CDR3 spans 14 residues. Between the trimmed V and J ends, which lost 6 bases and 5 bases, there was a span of 16 bases. Germline CDR1 is MDHEN and CDR2 is SYDVKM. The CDR3, as DNA: TGTGCCAGCAGATCAGGGGCCCAGAGAACTGAAGCTTTCTTT. Translated: CASRSGAQRTEAFF.

The chain recombines TRBV28 with TRBJ1-2; 7 nucleotides align to TRBD1. Per the germline V gene, CDR1 is MDHEN and CDR2 is SYDVKM. CDR3 length equals 13 residues. The junction had 2 bases not matched to a gene; V was cut back by 5 bases and J by 2 bases. The CDR3 nucleotides read TGTGCCAGCAGTCCGGACAGGAACTATGGCTACACCTTC. Encoded protein: CASSPDRNYGYTF.

This clone was seen more than once but under ten times. The gene calls are TRBV7-7 and TRBJ2-4, with 10 bases fitting TRBD1. CDR3 length equals 20 residues. The V segment lost 4 bases and the J segment 1 base; nucleotides outside the gene matches: 16. Germline CDR1 and CDR2: SSHAT and FNYEAQ (reference sequence). The CDR3 sequence is CASSSPGQGERELAKNIQYF. The CDR3 region has the DNA TGTGCCAGCAGCTCCCCTGGACAGGGGGAAAGGGAATTGGCCAAAAACATTCAGTACTTC.

This chain uses TRBV2 with TRBJ1-1, with D maybe TRBD1 (5 bases). This CDR3 is built from 13 residues. Germline V gene data show CDR1 as SNHLY and CDR2 as FYNNEI. V lost 6 bases to trimming and J lost 3 bases, with 11 bases between them. The DNA for the CDR3 is TGTGCCAGCAGAAGGGAGGGGCACACTGAAGCTTTCTTT. Translating gives CASRREGHTEAFF.

This sequence joins TRBV6-5 and TRBJ1-1, with D perhaps matching TRBD1 (5 bases). Germline V gene lookup returns CDR1 MNHEY and CDR2 SVGAGI. The V end was cut by 6 bases, the J end by 0 bases, with 11 bases between. The CDR3 sequence is 14 residues long. CDR3 protein: CASRRDLMNTEAFF. In DNA form, the CDR3 reads TGTGCCAGCAGAAGGGACCTAATGAACACTGAAGCTTTCTTT.

The chain couples TRBV7-3 to TRBJ2-5; D unresolved. The CDR3 contains 13 residues. Germline V gene lookup returns CDR1 SGHTA and CDR2 FQGTGA. Trimming pared 0 bases from V and 9 bases from J, leaving 11 bases between. CDR3 protein: CASSLTSLTAQYF. CDR3 bases: TGTGCCAGCAGCTTAACTAGCCTGACGGCCCAGTACTTC.

The chain has TRBV11-2 and TRBJ2-5; D remains unclear. The CDR3 runs 17 residues. Germline lookup yields CDR1 SGHAT and CDR2 FQNNGV. Trimming left V 4 bases short and J 0 bases short, with 18 bases between. The CDR3 sequence is CASSSRGGIRYQETQYF. In nucleotides, the CDR3 is TGTGCCAGCAGCTCCCGAGGTGGCATCAGGTACCAAGAGACCCAGTACTTC.

The rearrangement links TRBV28 to TRBJ2-7, with 10 bases lining up with TRBD2. The CDR3 has 15 residues. Trimming took 3 bases from V and 1 from J; bases not matched to a gene: 3. CDR1 and CDR2 (germline): MDHEN, SYDVKM. As DNA, the CDR3 is TGTGCCAGCAGTTTTGAACTAGCGGGATCCTACGAGCAGTACTTC. This translates into CASSFELAGSYEQYF.

The CDR3 is CASSQDELPVSYNEQFF. The DNA for the CDR3 is TGTGCCAGCAGCCAAGATGAACTACCCGTTTCCTACAATGAGCAGTTCTTC. J is TRBJ2-1 and V is TRBV14; no reliable D call. The CDR3 sequence is 17 residues long. V was shortened by 0 bases and J by 1 base, with 13 bases between the two germline ends. Germline V gene data show CDR1 as SGHDN and CDR2 as FVKESK. The complete variable domain, with remaining parts taken from reference TRBV14 and TRBJ2-1, reads EAGVTQFPSHSVIEKGQTVTLRCDPISGHDNLYWYRRVMGKEIKFLLHFVKESKQDESGMPNNRFLAERTGGTYSTLKVQPAELEDSGVYFCASSQDELPVSYNEQFFGPGTRLTVL.

V is TRBV18 and J is TRBJ2-7; D ambiguous. V lost 2 bases and J lost 0, with 8 bases in between. CDR3 length: 14 amino acids. Germline V gene data show CDR1 as KGHSH and CDR2 as LQKENI. DNA of the CDR3: TGTGCCAGCTCACCAATGGATAGCTCCTACGAGCAGTACTTC. Amino acid sequence: CASSPMDSSYEQYF.